Listed here are 15 T cell receptor beta chains from one sample, sequenced in a study of persistence of HIV-infected CD4 T cells (dated by TCRdb to about 2020). The immunoSEQ hsTCRB assay version 4, run in survey mode, was used to sequence TCRbeta repertoires from genomic DNA. The table was pulled from immuneACCESS by TCRdb, which kept in-frame rearrangements only. Such tables lose some clones; where checked, under half of the loss comes from unresolved V genes, and the rest has no known cause. The table for this sample lists 35,000 to 55,000 clones; roughly 90% of them were counted only once. The top ten clonotypes cover about 1.7% of the sample. These receptors have no known antigen. The label giving this sample's treatment or condition can be read as: suppressive antiretroviral therapy. As a nonspecific positive control representing the CD4+ T cell repertoire, cells were stimulated with anti-CD3/anti-CD28 magnetic beads. Sorting of responding CD4+ T cells was based on upregulation of both CD40 ligand and CD69.

The sample in question was CD4+ T cells sorted from PBMCs after 18-hour stimulation, obtained from a patient who received antiretroviral therapy. What the cell subset or site label conveys for this sample: CD40L+CD69+ CD4 T cells responding to anti-CD3/anti-CD28 beads, representing the overall repertoire. The receptors shown here come from an adult man with HIV who was CMV-seropositive.

The rearrangement uses TRBV10-3 and TRBJ1-2; D call uncertain. CDR3 size: 12 residues. Per germline, CDR1 ENHRY and CDR2 SYGVKD. V was trimmed by 7 bases and J by 2 bases, leaving 8 bases between them. CDR3 region: CAIKGDNYGYTF. The CDR3 DNA follows: TGTGCCATCAAAGGTGACAACTATGGCTACACCTTC.

This rearrangement joins TRBV2 to TRBJ2-1, with 10 bases lining up with TRBD2. V was clipped by 1 base and J by 4 bases; unmatched bases: 7. The CDR3 totals 17 residues. CDR1 is SNHLY, CDR2 FYNNEI, per germline. The CDR3 bases are TGTGCCAGCAGTGAAGAGCCCCTAGCGGGGGAATACAATGAGCAGTTCTTC. Its protein product is CASSEEPLAGEYNEQFF. Complete variable domain (other parts from reference TRBV2 and TRBJ2-1): EPEVTQTPSHQVTQMGQEVILRCVPISNHLYFYWYRQILGQKVEFLVSFYNNEISEKSEIFDDQFSVERPDGSNFTLKIRSTKLEDSAMYFCASSEEPLAGEYNEQFFGPGTRLTVL.

V and J are TRBV18 and TRBJ1-5, with TRBD1 matching 9 bases. V trimming: 3 bases; J trimming: 5 bases; junction bases outside the gene matches: 5. The CDR3 totals 15 residues. The germline gives CDR1 KGHSH, CDR2 LQKENI. CDR3 DNA: TGTGCCAGCTCACCGCTAGGACAGGGGTATCAGCCCCAGCATTTT. Protein sequence: CASSPLGQGYQPQHF. Based on the CDR3 plus reference TRBV18 and TRBJ1-5, the full variable domain is NAGVMQNPRHLVRRRGQEARLRCSPMKGHSHVYWYRQLPEEGLKFMVYLQKENIIDESGMPKERFSAEFPKEGPSILRIQQVVRGDSAAYFCASSPLGQGYQPQHFGDGTRLSIL.

The chain has TRBV28 and TRBJ1-5, with 10 bases that match TRBD1. This CDR3 has 17 residues. Germline V gene sequence: CDR1 MDHEN, CDR2 SYDVKM. The junction had 16 bases not matched to a gene; V was cut back by 8 bases and J by 6 bases. The CDR3 spells CASLGSQTGGLVQPQHF. CDR3 nucleotide sequence: TGTGCCAGCTTAGGCTCACAGACAGGGGGCTTGGTTCAGCCCCAGCATTTT.

This clone was detected a few times. The CDR3 DNA reads as TGTGCCAGCAGTATGAGCGCAGGGCGCAATCAGCCCCAGCATTTT. Encoded protein: CASSMSAGRNQPQHF. The chain employs TRBV6-5 and TRBJ1-5; possible D gene TRBD1, 5 bases. The CDR3 length is 15 residues. Germline CDR1 reads MNHEY; CDR2 reads SVGAGI. V lost 5 bases, J lost 2 bases, and 13 bases lay in between.

The chain links TRBV18 to TRBJ2-7; D may be TRBD1 (6 bases). Germline CDR1 KGHSH, CDR2 LQKENI. V lost 3 bases to trimming and J lost 1 base, with 10 bases between them. This CDR3 comprises 14 residues. This CDR3 reads CASSPGTTSYEQYF. The CDR3 DNA reads as TGTGCCAGCTCACCCGGGACAACTTCCTACGAGCAGTACTTC.

The chain links TRBV9 to TRBJ2-7; the D is unclear. V was shortened by 0 bases and J by 6 bases, with 16 bases between the two germline ends. CDR1 SGDLS and CDR2 YYNGEE come from the germline V gene. The CDR3 consists of 15 residues. Here the CDR3 reads CASSVDFAMLSEQYF. DNA for the CDR3: TGTGCCAGCAGCGTAGACTTCGCCATGTTATCCGAGCAGTACTTC.

The gene calls are TRBV6-6 and TRBJ2-2, with D perhaps matching TRBD1 (5 bases). Trimming stripped 6 bases from V and 9 bases from J, with 17 bases between. CDR1 is MNHNY and CDR2 is SVGAGI in the germline V gene (reference sequence). This CDR3 region has 14 residues. CDR3 sequence reads: CASSTIHGARELFF. The CDR3 nucleotides are TGTGCCAGCAGCACCATTCATGGGGCTCGGGAGCTGTTTTTT.

The rearrangement joins TRBV2 to TRBJ2-7; TRBD2 is a possible D gene (5 bases). The CDR3 covers 11 residues. The germline V and J ends were trimmed by 5 bases and 6 bases, with 8 bases remaining between them. The germline gives CDR1 SNHLY, CDR2 FYNNEI. The CDR3 DNA follows: TGTGCCAGCAGTACACTAGTCGAGCAGTACTTC. Its translation: CASSTLVEQYF.

The chain is built from TRBV29-1 and TRBJ2-7, with 13 bases fitting TRBD2. Per germline, CDR1 SQVTM and CDR2 ANQGSEA. With V trimmed by 4 bases and J by 6 bases, 6 bases remained unmatched. This CDR3 region has 14 residues. CDR3 bases: TGCAGCGTTGGACTAGCGGGGGGTGGTGGCGAGCAGTACTTC. It codes for CSVGLAGGGGEQYF.

This sequence joins TRBV28 and TRBJ1-2, with D maybe TRBD1 (5 bases). This CDR3 is built from 14 residues. The ends were cut back, 2 bases at V and 8 bases at J, with 15 bases in the middle. The germline CDR1 and CDR2 sequences are MDHEN and SYDVKM. As DNA, the CDR3 is TGTGCCAGCAGTTTAGGGGACTACCGGCCCGGCTACACCTTC. As protein: CASSLGDYRPGYTF.

This clone has just one count. V and J are TRBV5-1 and TRBJ1-1; D might be TRBD1 (6 bases). The CDR3 length is 16 residues. Germline V gives CDR1 SGHRS, CDR2 YFSETQ. V was shortened by 6 bases and J by 0 bases, with 18 bases between the two germline ends. This CDR3 is CASNPDRLTLNTEAFF. The CDR3 nucleotides read TGCGCCAGCAACCCGGACAGACTGACCTTGAACACTGAAGCTTTCTTT.

This clone was detected once. This sequence joins TRBV3-1 (or the pseudogene TRBV3-2) and TRBJ2-2; 9 bases fit TRBD2. Trimming took 3 bases from V and 1 from J; bases not matched to a gene: 0. This CDR3 contains 15 residues. Germline V gene sequence: CDR1 LGHDT, CDR2 YNNKEL (reference sequence). The DNA for the CDR3 is TGTGCCAGCAGCCAGCGGGGGGGGAACACCGGGGAGCTGTTTTTT. Amino acid sequence: CASSQRGGNTGELFF.

This chain's CDR3 is CASSFPGDNSPLHF. The CDR3 DNA sequence: TGTGCCAGCAGCTTTCCGGGGGATAATTCACCCCTCCACTTT. The V and J genes are TRBV5-5 and TRBJ1-6; weak D call: TRBD1 (5 bases). V shed 2 bases and J shed 5 bases, with 8 bases lying between them. From germline, CDR1 is SGHKS and CDR2 YYEKEE (reference sequence). This CDR3 comprises 14 residues. Variable domain in full (rest from reference TRBV5-5 and TRBJ1-6): DAGVTQSPTHLIKTRGQQVTLRCSPISGHKSVSWYQQVLGQGPQFIFQYYEKEERGRGNFPDRFSARQFPNYSSELNVNALLLGDSALYLCASSFPGDNSPLHFGNGTRLTVT.

This CDR3 reads CASSERRAITDTQYF. In nucleotides, the CDR3 is TGTGCCAGCAGTGAACGGCGGGCCATCACAGATACGCAGTATTTT. V usage is TRBV2 and J usage is TRBJ2-3; tentatively, D is TRBD2 (5 bases). Germline-derived CDR1 and CDR2 are SNHLY and FYNNEI. The CDR3 is 15 amino acids. Trimming removed 2 bases from V and 2 bases from J, with 11 bases in between.